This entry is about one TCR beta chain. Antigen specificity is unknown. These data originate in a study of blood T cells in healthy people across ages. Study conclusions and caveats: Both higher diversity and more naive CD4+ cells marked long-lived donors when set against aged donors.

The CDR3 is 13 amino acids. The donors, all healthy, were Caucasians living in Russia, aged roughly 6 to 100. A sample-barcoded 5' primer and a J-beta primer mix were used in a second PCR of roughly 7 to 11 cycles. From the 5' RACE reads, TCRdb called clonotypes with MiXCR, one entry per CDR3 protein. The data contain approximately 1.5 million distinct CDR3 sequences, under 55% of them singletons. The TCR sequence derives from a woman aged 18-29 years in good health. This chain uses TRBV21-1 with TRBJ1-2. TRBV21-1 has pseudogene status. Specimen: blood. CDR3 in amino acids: CASSKEANYGYTF. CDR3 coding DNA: TGTGCCAGCAGCAAAGAGGCTAACTATGGCTACACCTTC.